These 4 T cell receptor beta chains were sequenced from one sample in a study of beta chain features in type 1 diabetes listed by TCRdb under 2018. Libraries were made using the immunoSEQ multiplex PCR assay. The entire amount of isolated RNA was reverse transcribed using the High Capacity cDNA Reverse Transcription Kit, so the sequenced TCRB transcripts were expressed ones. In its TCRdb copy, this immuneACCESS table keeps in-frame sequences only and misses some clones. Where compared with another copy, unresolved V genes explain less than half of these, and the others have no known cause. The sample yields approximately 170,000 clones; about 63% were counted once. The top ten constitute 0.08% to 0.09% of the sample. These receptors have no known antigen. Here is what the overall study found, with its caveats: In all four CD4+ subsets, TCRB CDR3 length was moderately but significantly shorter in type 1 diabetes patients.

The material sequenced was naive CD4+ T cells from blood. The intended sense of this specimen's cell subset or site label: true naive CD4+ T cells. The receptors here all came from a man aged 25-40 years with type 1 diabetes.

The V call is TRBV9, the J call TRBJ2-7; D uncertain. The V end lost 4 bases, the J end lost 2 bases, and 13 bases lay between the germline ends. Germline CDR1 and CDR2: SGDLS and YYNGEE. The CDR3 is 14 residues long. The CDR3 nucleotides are TGTGCCAGCAGCACGGACGGCGGCCCCTACGAGCAGTACTTC. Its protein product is CASSTDGGPYEQYF.

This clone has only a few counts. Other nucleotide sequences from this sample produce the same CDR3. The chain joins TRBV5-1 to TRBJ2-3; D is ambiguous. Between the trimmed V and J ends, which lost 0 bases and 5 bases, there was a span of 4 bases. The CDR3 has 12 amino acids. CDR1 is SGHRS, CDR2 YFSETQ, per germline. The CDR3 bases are TGCGCCAGCAGCTTGGCCGAAGATACGCAGTATTTT. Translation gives CASSLAEDTQYF.

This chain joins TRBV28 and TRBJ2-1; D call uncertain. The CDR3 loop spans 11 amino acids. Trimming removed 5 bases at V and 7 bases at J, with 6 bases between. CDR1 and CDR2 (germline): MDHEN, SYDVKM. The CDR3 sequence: CASSGWNEQFF. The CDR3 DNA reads TGTGCCAGCAGTGGTTGGAATGAGCAGTTCTTC.

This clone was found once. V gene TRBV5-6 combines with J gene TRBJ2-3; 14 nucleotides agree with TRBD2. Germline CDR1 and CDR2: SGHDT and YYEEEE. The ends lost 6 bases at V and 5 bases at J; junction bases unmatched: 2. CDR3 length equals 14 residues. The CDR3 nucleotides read TGTGCCAGCATCGGGACTAGCGGGGGAGATACGCAGTATTTT. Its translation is CASIGTSGGDTQYF.